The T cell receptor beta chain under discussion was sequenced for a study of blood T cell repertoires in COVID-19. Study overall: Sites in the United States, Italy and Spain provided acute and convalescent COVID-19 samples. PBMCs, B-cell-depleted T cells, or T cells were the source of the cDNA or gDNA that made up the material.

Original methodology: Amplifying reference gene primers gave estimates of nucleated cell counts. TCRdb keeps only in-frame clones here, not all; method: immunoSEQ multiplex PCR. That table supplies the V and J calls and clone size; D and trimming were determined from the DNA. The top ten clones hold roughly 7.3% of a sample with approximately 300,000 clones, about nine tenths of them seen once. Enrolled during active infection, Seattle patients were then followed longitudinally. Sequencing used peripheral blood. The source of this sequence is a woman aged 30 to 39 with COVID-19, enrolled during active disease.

CDR3 loop: CASSAYTGELFF. CDR3 nucleotides: TGTGCCAGCAGCGCCTATACCGGGGAGCTGTTTTTT. V gene TRBV7-3 combines with J gene TRBJ2-2; D call uncertain. The CDR3 has 12 residues. The germline V gene has CDR1 SGHTA and CDR2 FQGTGA. V lost 5 bases, J lost 5 bases, and 6 bases lay in between. Using reference TRBV7-3 and TRBJ2-2 for the parts outside the CDR3, the full variable domain is GAGVSQTPSNKVTEKGKYVELRCDPISGHTALYWYRQSLGQGPEFLIYFQGTGAADDSGLPNDRFFAVRPEGSVSTLKIQRTERGDSAVYLCASSAYTGELFFGEGSRLTVL.